These T cell receptor beta chains were read from a single sample in a study of cytomegalovirus exposure and HLA in healthy donors. Some clones are missing from TCRdb's copy, which holds only in-frame ones; the method was immunoSEQ multiplex PCR. Among approximately 150,000 clones listed, over 70% were seen once. Sequencing input: PBMCs. The receptors here all came from a woman under 30 in good health and CMV-seronegative. Each CDR3 is given with its conserved first and last residue. The D gene is left open where the match is weak. The listing skips clone size in some rows; elsewhere it reads once, few, many or a size class.

clone_size	v_call	j_call	d_call	cdr3_aa	cdr3_nt
few	TRBV18	TRBJ1-2	NA	CASSPGANYGYTF	TGTGCCAGCTCACCAGGGGCCAACTATGGCTACACCTTC
NA	TRBV5-6	TRBJ2-7	NA	CASSLGPGEQSSYEQYF	TGTGCCAGCAGCTTGGGGCCCGGGGAACAGAGCTCCTACGAGCAGTACTTC
NA	TRBV9	TRBJ1-1	TRBD1	CASSAGDSTEAFF	TGTGCCAGCAGCGCGGGGGACAGCACTGAAGCTTTCTTT
NA	TRBV13	TRBJ2-7	NA	CASRKGGYEQYF	TGTGCCAGCAGGAAAGGGGGTTACGAGCAGTACTTC
NA	TRBV5-1	TRBJ2-5	TRBD1	CASSGTGEETQYF	TGCGCCAGCAGCGGGACAGGGGAAGAGACCCAGTACTTC
NA	TRBV5-6	TRBJ2-5	TRBD2	CASSLIAGGGETQYF	TGTGCCAGCAGTTTGATAGCGGGAGGAGGAGAGACCCAGTACTTC
NA	TRBV5-1	TRBJ2-1	NA	CASSSGPEYNEQFF	TGCGCCAGCAGCTCGGGTCCCGAATACAATGAGCAGTTCTTC
NA	TRBV5-1	TRBJ2-7	NA	CASSSAEGNYEQYF	TGCGCCAGCAGCTCCGCTGAGGGAAACTACGAGCAGTACTTC
NA	TRBV15	TRBJ2-2	TRBD2	CATARLAGSGELFF	TGTGCCACCGCCAGACTAGCGGGATCCGGGGAGCTGTTTTTT
NA	TRBV19	TRBJ2-1	TRBD1	CASVPGQVNNEQFF	TGTGCCAGTGTGCCGGGACAGGTAAATAATGAGCAGTTCTTC
NA	TRBV7-8	TRBJ2-5	TRBD2	CASSLAIAGGVQETQYF	TGTGCCAGCAGCTTAGCAATAGCGGGAGGTGTCCAAGAGACCCAGTACTTC
NA	TRBV6-5	TRBJ1-1	NA	CAARRQQVSEAFF	TGTGCCGCCCGCCGACAGCAGGTATCTGAAGCTTTCTTT
NA	TRBV5-1	TRBJ1-1	TRBD1	CASSLGQGSTSEAFF	TGCGCCAGCAGCTTGGGACAGGGTTCTACTTCTGAAGCTTTCTTT
NA	TRBV28	TRBJ1-2	TRBD1	CASSTGGAGYGYTF	TGTGCCAGCAGTACAGGGGGCGCCGGCTATGGCTACACCTTC
NA	TRBV10-1	TRBJ2-3	TRBD2	CASSTSGSPDTQYF	TGCGCCAGCAGTACTAGCGGGAGTCCAGATACGCAGTATTTT
NA	TRBV7-9	TRBJ2-5	NA	CASSPSVETQYF	TGTGCCAGCAGCCCTAGCGTGGAGACCCAGTACTTC
NA	TRBV5-4	TRBJ1-3	NA	CASSFRGATGNTIYF	TGTGCCAGCAGCTTCCGGGGAGCTACTGGAAACACCATATATTTT
NA	TRBV30	TRBJ2-5	NA	CAWSVSMRQYF	TGTGCCTGGAGTGTGAGTATGCGCCAGTACTTC
NA	TRBV19	TRBJ1-2	NA	CASAGPGGGYTF	TGTGCCAGTGCAGGCCCAGGAGGTGGCTACACCTTC
few	TRBV5-1	TRBJ2-2	NA	CASSLATGVYTGELFF	TGCGCCAGCAGCTTGGCAACGGGAGTATATACCGGGGAGCTGTTTTTT
NA	TRBV18	TRBJ2-1	TRBD1	CASRGQASSYNEQFF	TGTGCCAGTCGTGGACAGGCGAGCTCCTACAATGAGCAGTTCTTC
NA	TRBV29-1	TRBJ1-1	TRBD1	CSVKTGGNTEAFF	TGCAGCGTTAAGACAGGGGGGAACACTGAAGCTTTCTTT
NA	TRBV4-1	TRBJ2-1	TRBD2	CASSQGLAGYNEQFF	TGCGCCAGCAGCCAAGGACTAGCGGGGTACAATGAGCAGTTCTTC
NA	TRBV29-1	TRBJ1-2	TRBD1	CSVVGDRLYGYTF	TGCAGCGTTGTTGGGGACAGGCTCTATGGCTACACCTTC
NA	TRBV6-5	TRBJ1-2	NA	CASSYLPFSYYGYTF	TGTGCCAGCAGCTACCTACCTTTTTCCTACTATGGCTACACCTTC
NA	TRBV18	TRBJ2-7	TRBD2	CASSLKSGSTLEQYF	TGTGCCAGCTCACTGAAAAGCGGGAGCACTCTCGAGCAGTACTTC
NA	TRBV19	TRBJ2-7	TRBD1	CASSINRGYEQYF	TGTGCCAGTAGTATCAACAGGGGTTACGAGCAGTACTTC
NA	TRBV14	TRBJ2-7	NA	CASRQGREQYF	TGTGCCAGCAGACAAGGCAGGGAGCAGTACTTC
NA	TRBV27	TRBJ1-1	TRBD1	CASSPRDRATEAFF	TGTGCCAGCAGTCCCCGGGACAGGGCAACTGAAGCTTTCTTT
NA	TRBV14	TRBJ1-2	NA	CASSQSASRLRGGYTF	TGTGCCAGCAGCCAATCTGCGAGTCGGTTAAGAGGGGGCTACACCTTC
NA	TRBV5-1	TRBJ2-7	TRBD2	CASKSSGTYEQYF	TGCGCCAGCAAATCCAGCGGGACGTACGAGCAGTACTTC
NA	TRBV30	TRBJ2-3	NA	CAWSVHYRFTDTQYF	TGTGCCTGGAGTGTACATTACCGCTTCACAGATACGCAGTATTTT
NA	TRBV18	TRBJ2-7	TRBD2	CASSLFDSASGGYEQYF	TGTGCCAGCTCACTGTTCGACTCGGCTAGCGGAGGCTACGAGCAGTACTTC
NA	TRBV19	TRBJ1-1	NA	CASSIGGYEAFF	TGTGCCAGTAGTATAGGCGGCTATGAAGCTTTCTTT
NA	TRBV10-3	TRBJ1-5	NA	CAISESKRSSNQPQHF	TGTGCCATCAGTGAGTCGAAGAGGTCTAGCAATCAGCCCCAGCATTTT
NA	TRBV4-1	TRBJ2-1	TRBD2	CASSRGLENNNEQFF	TGCGCCAGCAGCCGGGGACTAGAGAATAACAATGAGCAGTTCTTC
NA	TRBV30	TRBJ2-1	TRBD2	CACMRGLHNEQFF	TGTGCCTGCATGAGGGGACTACACAATGAGCAGTTCTTC